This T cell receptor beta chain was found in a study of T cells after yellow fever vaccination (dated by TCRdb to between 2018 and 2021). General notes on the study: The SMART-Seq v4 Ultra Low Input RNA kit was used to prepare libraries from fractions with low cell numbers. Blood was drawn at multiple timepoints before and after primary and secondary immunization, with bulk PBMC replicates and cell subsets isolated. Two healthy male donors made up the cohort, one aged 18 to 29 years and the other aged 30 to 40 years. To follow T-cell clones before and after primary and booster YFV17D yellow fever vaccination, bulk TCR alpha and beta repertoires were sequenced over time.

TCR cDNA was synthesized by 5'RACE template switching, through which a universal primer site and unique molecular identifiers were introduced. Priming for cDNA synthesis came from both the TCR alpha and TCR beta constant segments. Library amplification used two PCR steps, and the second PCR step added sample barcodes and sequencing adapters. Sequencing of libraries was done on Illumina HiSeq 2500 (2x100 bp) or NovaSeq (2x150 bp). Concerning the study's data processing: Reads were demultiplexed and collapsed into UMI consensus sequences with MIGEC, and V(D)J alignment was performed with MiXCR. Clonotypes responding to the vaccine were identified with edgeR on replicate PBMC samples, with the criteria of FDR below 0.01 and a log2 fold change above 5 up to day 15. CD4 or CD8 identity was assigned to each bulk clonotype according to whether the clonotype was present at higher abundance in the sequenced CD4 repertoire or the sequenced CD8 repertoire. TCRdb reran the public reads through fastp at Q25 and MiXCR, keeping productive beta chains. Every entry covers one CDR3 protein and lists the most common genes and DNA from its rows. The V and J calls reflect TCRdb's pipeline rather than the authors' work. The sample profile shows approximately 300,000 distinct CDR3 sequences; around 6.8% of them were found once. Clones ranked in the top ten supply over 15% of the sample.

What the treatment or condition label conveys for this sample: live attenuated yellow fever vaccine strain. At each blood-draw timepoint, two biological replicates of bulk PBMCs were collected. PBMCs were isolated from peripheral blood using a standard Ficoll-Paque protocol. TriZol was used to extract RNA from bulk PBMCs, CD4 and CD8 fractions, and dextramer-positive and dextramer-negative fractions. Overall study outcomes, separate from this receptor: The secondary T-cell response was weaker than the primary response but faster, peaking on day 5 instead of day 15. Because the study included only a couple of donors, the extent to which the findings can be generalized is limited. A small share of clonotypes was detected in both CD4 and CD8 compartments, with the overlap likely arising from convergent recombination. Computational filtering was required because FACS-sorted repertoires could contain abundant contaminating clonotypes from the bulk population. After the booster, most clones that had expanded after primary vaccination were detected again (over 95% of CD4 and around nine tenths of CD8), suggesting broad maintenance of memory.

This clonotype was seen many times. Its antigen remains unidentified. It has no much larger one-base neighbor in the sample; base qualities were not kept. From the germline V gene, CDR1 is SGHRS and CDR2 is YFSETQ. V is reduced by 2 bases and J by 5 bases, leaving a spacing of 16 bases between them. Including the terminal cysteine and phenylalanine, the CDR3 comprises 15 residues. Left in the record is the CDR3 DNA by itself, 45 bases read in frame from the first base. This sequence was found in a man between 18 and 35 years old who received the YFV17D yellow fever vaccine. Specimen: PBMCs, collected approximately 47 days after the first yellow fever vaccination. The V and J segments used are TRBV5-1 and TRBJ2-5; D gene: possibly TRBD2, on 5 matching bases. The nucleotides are TGCGCCAGCAGCTTTCCCGAGTTCGGCGGGGAGACCCAGTACTTC. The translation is CASSFPEFGGETQYF.